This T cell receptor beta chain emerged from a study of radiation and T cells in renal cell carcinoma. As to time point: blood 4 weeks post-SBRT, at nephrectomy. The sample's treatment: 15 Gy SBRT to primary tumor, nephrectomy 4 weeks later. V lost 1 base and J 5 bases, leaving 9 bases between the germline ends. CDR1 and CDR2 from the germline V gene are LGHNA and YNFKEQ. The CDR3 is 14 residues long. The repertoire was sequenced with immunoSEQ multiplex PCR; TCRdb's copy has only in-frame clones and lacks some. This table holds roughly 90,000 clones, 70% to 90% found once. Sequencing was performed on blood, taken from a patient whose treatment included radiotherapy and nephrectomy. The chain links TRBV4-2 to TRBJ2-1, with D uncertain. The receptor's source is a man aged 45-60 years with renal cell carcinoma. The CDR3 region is CASSQGVFNNEQFF. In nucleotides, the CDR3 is TGTGCCAGCAGCCAAGGAGTGTTTAACAATGAGCAGTTCTTC.